This TCR beta chain was obtained from a study of CD8+ T cells in alopecia areata. General study points: Higher clonality was seen in lesional scalp than in normal scalp, especially in alopecia totalis/universalis.

The CDR3 length is 17 residues. About this clone itself: What it binds is not known.

TCR sequencing used cDNA made by reverse transcription of extracted RNA. Assay: immunoSEQ multiplex PCR; the TCRdb copy retains only in-frame clones and omits some. The sample records 100,000 to 120,000 clones, approximately 61% being singletons. The TCR comes from a human donor with alopecia areata. Sample: NKG2D-low CD8+ T cells sorted from blood. The chain employs TRBV21-1 and TRBJ1-2. TRBV21-1 is listed as a pseudogene. The CDR3 here is CASSPPGGTRTNYGYTF. Written as DNA, the CDR3 is TGTGCCAGCAGCCCCCCCGGAGGGACGAGGACTAACTATGGCTACACCTTC.